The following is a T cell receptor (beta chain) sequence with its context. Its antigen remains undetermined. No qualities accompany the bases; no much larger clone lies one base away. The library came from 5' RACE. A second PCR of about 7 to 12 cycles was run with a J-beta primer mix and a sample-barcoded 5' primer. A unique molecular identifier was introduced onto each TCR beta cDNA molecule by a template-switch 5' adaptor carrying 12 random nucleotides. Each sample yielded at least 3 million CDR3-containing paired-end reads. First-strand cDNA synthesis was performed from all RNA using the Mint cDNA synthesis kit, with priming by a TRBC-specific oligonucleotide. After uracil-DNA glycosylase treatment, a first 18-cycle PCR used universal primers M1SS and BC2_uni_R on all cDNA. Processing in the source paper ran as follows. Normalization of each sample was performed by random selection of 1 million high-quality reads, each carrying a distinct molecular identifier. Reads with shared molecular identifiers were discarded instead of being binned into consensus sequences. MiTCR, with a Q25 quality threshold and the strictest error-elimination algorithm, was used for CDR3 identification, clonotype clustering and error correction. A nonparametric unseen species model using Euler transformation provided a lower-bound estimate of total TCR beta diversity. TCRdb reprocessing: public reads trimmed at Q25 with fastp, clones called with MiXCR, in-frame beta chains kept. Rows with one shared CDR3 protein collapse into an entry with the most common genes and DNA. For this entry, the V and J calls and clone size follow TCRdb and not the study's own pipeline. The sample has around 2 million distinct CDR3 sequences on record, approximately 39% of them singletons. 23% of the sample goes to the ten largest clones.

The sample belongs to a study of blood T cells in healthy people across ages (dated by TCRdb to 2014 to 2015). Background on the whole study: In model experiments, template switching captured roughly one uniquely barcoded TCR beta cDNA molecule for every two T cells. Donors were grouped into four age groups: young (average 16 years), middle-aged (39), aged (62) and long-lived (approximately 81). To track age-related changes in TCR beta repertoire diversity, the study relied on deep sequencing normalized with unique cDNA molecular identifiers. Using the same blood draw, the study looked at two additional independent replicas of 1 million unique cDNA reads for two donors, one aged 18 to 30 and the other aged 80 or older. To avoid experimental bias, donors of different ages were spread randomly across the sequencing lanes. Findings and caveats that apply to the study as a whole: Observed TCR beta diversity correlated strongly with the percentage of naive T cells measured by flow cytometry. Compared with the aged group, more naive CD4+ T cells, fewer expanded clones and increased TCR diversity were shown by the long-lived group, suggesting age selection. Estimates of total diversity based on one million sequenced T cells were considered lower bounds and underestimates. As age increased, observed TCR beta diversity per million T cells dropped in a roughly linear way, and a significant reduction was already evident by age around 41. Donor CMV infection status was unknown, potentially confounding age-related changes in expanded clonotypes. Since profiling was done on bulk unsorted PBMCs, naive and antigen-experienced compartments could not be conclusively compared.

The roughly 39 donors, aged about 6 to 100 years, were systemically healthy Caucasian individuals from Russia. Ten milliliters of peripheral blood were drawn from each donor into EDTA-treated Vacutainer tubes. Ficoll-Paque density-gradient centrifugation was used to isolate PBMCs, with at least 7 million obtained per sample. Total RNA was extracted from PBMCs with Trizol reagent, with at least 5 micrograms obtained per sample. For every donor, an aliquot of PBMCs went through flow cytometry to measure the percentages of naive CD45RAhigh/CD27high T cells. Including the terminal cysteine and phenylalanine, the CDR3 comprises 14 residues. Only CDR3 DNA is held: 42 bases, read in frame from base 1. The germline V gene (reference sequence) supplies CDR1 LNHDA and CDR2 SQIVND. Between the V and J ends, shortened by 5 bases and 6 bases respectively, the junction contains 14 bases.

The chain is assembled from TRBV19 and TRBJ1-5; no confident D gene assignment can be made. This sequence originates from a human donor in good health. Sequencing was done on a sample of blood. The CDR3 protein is CASSGGTAGQPQHF. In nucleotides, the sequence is TGTGCCAGTAGTGGTGGAACAGCCGGTCAGCCCCAGCATTTT.